This T cell receptor beta chain was captured by sequencing in a study of identical twins. Study results and limitations: Fewer insertions were carried by abundant cord blood beta clonotypes, but none was seen in memory repertoires.

A universal primer site was incorporated via template switching, and the cDNA contained unique molecular identifiers. From the 5' RACE reads, TCRdb called clonotypes with MiXCR, one entry per CDR3 protein. This sample has a few hundred thousand distinct CDR3 sequences, with approximately 25% found just once. V dropped 6 bases and J dropped 3 bases, with 8 bases sitting between them. Germline lookup yields CDR1 DFQATT and CDR2 SNEGSKA (reference sequence). This CDR3 contains 11 residues. For this clonotype: Its cognate antigen is unknown.

The same data also went into a second study, on T cells expressing NK-cell markers. As that study records: The TCR beta repertoires originated in sorted CD3+CD56+NKG2C+, CD3+CD56+NKG2C- and CD3+CD56-NKG2C+ T cells. Most of the eight sequenced donors were HCMV-seropositive; one was seronegative.

The chain links TRBV20-1 to TRBJ1-2; D uncertain. This clonotype originated in a woman aged 18-35 years in good health. The material sequenced was CD4+ T cells sorted from blood. CDR3 residues: CSAQIDYGYTF. Written as DNA, the CDR3 is TGCAGTGCCCAAATTGACTATGGCTACACCTTC.